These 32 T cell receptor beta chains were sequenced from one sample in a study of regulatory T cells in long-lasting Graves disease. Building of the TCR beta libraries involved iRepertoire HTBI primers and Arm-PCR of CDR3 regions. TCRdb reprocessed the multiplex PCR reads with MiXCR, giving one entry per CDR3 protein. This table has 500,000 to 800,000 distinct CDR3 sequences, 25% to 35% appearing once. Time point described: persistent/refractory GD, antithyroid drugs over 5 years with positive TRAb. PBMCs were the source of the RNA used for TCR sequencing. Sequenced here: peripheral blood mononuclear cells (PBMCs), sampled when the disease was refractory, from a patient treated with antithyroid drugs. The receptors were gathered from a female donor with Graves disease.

CDR3 region: CASSVGTGAYNSPLHF. The CDR3 DNA sequence: TGTGCCAGCAGTGTCGGGACAGGGGCCTATAATTCACCCCTCCACTTT. V gene TRBV28 combines with J gene TRBJ1-6; TRBD1 agrees at 10 bases. V was clipped by 5 bases and J by 2 bases; unmatched bases: 3. The germline V gene encodes CDR1 MDHEN and CDR2 SYDVKM. The CDR3 loop spans 16 amino acids.

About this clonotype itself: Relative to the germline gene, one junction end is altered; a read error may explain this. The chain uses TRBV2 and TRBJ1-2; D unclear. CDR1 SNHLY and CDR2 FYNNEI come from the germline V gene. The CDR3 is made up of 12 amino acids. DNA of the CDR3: TGTGCCAGCGGTGACGAGGGCTATGGCTACACCTTC. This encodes CASGDEGYGYTF.

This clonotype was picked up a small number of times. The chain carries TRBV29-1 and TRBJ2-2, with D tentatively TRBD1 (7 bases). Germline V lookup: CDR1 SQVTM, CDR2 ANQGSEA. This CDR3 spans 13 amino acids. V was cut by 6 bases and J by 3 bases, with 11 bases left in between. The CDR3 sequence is CSVGGQYTGELFF. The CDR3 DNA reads TGCAGCGTGGGGGGACAGTACACCGGGGAGCTGTTTTTT.

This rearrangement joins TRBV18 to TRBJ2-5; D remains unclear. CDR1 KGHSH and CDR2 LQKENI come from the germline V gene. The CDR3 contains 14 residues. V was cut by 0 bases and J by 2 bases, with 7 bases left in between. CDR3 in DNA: TGTGCCAGCTCACCACCGTGGCAGCAAGAGACCCAGTACTTC. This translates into CASSPPWQQETQYF.

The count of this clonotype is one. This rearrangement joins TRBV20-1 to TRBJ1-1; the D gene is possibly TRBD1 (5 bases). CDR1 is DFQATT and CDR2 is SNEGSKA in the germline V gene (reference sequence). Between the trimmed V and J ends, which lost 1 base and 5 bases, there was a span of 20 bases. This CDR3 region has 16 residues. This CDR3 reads CSARAGLGQGSTEAFF. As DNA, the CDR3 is TGCAGTGCTAGAGCGGGGTTAGGTCAGGGTTCGACTGAAGCTTTCTTT.

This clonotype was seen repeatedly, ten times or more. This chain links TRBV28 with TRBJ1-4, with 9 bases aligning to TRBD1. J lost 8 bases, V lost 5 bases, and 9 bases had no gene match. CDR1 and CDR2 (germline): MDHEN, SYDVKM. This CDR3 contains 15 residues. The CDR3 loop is CASSILGQGREKLFF. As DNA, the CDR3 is TGTGCCAGCAGTATATTAGGACAGGGGAGAGAAAAACTGTTTTTT.

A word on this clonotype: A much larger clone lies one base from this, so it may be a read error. The CDR3 loop reads CASSFGLAGNIQYF. Written as DNA, the CDR3 is TGTGCCAGCAGCTTCGGACTAGCGGGAAACATTCAGTACTTC. The V call is TRBV11-2, the J call TRBJ2-4; TRBD2 matches at 11 bases. CDR1 and CDR2 from the germline V gene are SGHAT and FQNNGV. Trimming took 3 bases from V and 6 from J; bases not matched to a gene: 1. CDR3 length: 14 amino acids.

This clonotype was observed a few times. The CDR3 nucleotides are TGCAGCGTTGTGTGGGGGGATGAGCAGTACTTC. It is translated as CSVVWGDEQYF. The chain links TRBV29-1 to TRBJ2-7; a weak D match, TRBD2 (6 bases). Deletions cut 4 bases from V and 7 bases from J, with 11 bases between. Germline V gene sequence: CDR1 SQVTM, CDR2 ANQGSEA. This CDR3 is 11 amino acids long.

Written as DNA, the CDR3 is TGTGCCAGCAGCTTAGTTGGCGGGAAAGGACTCCTCTTGCGCTATGGCTACACCTTC. Amino acid sequence: CASSLVGGKGLLLRYGYTF. V and J are TRBV7-9 and TRBJ1-2, with D unclear. CDR3 size: 19 residues. CDR1 and CDR2 (germline): SEHNR, FQNEAQ (reference sequence). The ends were cut back, 1 base at V and 4 bases at J, with 25 bases in the middle.

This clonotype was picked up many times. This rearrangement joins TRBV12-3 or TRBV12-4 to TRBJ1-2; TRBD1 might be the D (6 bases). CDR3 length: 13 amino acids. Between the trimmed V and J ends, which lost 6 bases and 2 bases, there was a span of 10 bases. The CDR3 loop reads CASSNTGNYGYTF. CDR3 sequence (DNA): TGTGCCAGCAGCAATACAGGGAACTATGGCTACACCTTC.

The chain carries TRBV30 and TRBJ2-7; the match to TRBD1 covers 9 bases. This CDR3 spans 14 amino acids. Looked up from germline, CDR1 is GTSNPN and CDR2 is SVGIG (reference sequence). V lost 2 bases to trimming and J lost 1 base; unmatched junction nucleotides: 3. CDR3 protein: CAWSPGQGSYEQYF. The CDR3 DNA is TGTGCCTGGAGTCCGGGACAGGGTTCCTACGAGCAGTACTTC.

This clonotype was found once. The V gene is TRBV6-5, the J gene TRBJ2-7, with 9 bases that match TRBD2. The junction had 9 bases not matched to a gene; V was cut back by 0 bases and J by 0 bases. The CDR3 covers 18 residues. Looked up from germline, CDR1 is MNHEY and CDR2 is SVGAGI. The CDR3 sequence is CASSYSFTSGPSSYEQYF. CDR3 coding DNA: TGTGCCAGCAGTTACTCGTTTACTAGCGGGCCGAGCTCCTACGAGCAGTACTTC.

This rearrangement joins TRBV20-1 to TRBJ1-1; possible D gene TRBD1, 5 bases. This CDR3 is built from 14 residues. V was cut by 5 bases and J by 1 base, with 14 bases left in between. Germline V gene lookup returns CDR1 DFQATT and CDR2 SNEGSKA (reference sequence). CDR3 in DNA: TGCAGTGCTTCACAACAGGCAAAGAACACTGAAGCTTTCTTT. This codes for CSASQQAKNTEAFF.

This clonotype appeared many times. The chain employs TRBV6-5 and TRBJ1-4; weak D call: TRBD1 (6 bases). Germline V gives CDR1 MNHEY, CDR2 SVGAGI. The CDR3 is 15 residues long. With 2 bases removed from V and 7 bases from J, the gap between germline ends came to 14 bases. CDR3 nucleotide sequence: TGTGCCAGCAGTTACGGGGACACCCTACGTGAAAAACTGTTTTTT. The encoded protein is CASSYGDTLREKLFF.

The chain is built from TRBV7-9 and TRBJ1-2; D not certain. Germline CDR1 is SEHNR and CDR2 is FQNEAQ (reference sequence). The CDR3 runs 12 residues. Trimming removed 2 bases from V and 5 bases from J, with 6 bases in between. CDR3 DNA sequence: TGTGCCAGCAGCTTAATTGTGTATGGCTACACCTTC. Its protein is CASSLIVYGYTF.

The CDR3 spells CASSQSKGRANTEAFF. The CDR3 bases are TGTGCCAGCAGCCAATCGAAAGGCAGGGCGAACACTGAAGCTTTCTTT. The chain recombines TRBV3-1 with TRBJ1-1; perhaps TRBD1 as D (5 bases). Deletions cut 2 bases from V and 1 base from J, with 14 bases between. This CDR3 is 16 amino acids long. Per the germline V gene, CDR1 is LGHDT and CDR2 is YNNKEL (reference sequence).

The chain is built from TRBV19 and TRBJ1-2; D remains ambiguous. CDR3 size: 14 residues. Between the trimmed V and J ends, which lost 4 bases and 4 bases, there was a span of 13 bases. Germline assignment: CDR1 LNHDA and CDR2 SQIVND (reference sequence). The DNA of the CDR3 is TGTGCCAGTAGTACGCCACCCGACCTCTATGGCTACACCTTC. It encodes CASSTPPDLYGYTF. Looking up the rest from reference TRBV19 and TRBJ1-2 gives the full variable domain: DGGITQSPKYLFRKEGQNVTLSCEQNLNHDAMYWYRQDPGQGLRLIYYSQIVNDFQKGDIAEGYSVSREKKESFPLTVTSAQKNPTAFYLCASSTPPDLYGYTFGSGTRLTVV.

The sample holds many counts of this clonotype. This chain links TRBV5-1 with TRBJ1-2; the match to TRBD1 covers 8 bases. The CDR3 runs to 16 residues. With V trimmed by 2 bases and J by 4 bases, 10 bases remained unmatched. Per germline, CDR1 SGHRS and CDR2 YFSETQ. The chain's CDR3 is CASSFMTGDKGYGYTF. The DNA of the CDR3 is TGCGCCAGCAGCTTTATGACAGGGGATAAGGGCTATGGCTACACCTTC.

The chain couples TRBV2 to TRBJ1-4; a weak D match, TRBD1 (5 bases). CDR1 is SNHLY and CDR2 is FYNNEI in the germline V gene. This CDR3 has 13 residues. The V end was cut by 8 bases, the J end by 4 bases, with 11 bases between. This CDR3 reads CASYQGINEKLFF. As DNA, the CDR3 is TGTGCCAGCTATCAGGGTATTAATGAAAAACTGTTTTTT.

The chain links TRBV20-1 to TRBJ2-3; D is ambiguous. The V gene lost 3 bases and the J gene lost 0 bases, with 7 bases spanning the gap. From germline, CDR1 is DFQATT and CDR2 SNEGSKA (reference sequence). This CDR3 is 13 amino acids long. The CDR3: CSASQGSTDTQYF. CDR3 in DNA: TGCAGTGCTAGCCAAGGAAGCACAGATACGCAGTATTTT.

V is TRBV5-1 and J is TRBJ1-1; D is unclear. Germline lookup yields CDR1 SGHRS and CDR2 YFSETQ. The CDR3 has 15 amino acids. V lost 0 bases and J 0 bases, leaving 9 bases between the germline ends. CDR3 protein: CASSLGQQLNTEAFF. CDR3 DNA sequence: TGCGCCAGCAGCTTGGGGCAGCAATTGAACACTGAAGCTTTCTTT.

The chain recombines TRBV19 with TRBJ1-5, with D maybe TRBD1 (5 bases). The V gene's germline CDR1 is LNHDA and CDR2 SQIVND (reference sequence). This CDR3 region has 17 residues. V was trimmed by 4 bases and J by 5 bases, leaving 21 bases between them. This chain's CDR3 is CASSTWILDTEDQPQHF. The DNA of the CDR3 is TGTGCCAGTAGTACGTGGATTCTGGACACGGAAGATCAGCCCCAGCATTTT.

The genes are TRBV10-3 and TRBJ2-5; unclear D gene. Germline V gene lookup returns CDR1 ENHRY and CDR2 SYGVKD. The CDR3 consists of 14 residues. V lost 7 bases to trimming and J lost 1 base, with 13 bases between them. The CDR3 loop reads CAIKRDTFQETQYF. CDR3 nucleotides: TGTGCCATCAAGCGAGACACTTTCCAAGAGACCCAGTACTTC.

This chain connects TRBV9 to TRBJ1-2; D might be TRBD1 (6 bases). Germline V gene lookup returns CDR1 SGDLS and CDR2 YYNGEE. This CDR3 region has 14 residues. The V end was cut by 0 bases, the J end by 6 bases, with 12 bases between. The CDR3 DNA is TGTGCCAGCAGCGTAGGACCCGGGACAAATGGCTACACCTTC. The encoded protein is CASSVGPGTNGYTF.

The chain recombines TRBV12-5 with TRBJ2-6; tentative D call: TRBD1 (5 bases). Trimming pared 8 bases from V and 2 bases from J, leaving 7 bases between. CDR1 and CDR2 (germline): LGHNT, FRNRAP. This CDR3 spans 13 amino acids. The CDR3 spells CASQGAGANVLTF. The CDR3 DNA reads TGTGCTAGTCAGGGTGCTGGGGCCAACGTCCTGACTTTC.

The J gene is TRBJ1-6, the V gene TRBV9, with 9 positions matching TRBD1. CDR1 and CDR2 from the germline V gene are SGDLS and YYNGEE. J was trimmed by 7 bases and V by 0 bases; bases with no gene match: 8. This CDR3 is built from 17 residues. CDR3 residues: CASSVGDVGTGNSPLHF. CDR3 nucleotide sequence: TGTGCCAGCAGCGTAGGGGATGTTGGGACAGGGAATTCACCCCTCCACTTT.

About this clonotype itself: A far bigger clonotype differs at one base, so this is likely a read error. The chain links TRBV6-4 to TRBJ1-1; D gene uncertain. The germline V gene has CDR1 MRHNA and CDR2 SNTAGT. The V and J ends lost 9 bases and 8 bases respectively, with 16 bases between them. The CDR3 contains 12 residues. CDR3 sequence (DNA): TGTGCCAGACGGGAGATAACGTACGAAGCTTTCTTT. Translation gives CARREITYEAFF.

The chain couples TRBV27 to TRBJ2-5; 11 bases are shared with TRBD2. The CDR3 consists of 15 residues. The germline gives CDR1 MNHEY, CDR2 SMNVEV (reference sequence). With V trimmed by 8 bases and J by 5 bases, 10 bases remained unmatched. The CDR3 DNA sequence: TGTGCCAGCGGGAAGACTAGCGGGATTCTGGAGACCCAGTACTTC. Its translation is CASGKTSGILETQYF.

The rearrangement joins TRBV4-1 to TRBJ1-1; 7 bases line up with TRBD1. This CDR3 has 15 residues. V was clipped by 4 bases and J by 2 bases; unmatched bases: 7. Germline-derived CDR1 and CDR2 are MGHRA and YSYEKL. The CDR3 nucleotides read TGCGCCAGCAGCCCGCCGGGACAGTTTAACACTGAAGCTTTCTTT. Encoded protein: CASSPPGQFNTEAFF.

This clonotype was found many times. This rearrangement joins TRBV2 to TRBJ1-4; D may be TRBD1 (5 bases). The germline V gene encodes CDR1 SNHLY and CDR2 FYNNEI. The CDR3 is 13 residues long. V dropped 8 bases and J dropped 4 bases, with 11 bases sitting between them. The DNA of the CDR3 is TGTGCCAGCGCCTGGGGCGGTAATGAAAAACTGTTTTTT. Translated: CASAWGGNEKLFF.

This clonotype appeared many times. The CDR3 is CATLLPGPSSYEQYF. In DNA form, the CDR3 reads TGTGCCACCCTCCTTCCGGGACCAAGCTCCTACGAGCAGTACTTC. The rearrangement links TRBV11-1 to TRBJ2-7, with D perhaps given as TRBD1 or TRBD2 (5 bases each). Trimming stripped 10 bases from V and 0 bases from J, with 19 bases between. The germline gives CDR1 SGHAT, CDR2 FQDESV (reference sequence). This CDR3 region has 15 residues.

The CDR3 here is CASSRLGRKYEQYF. The CDR3 bases are TGTGCCAGCAGCCGGCTCGGGAGGAAATACGAGCAGTACTTC. The chain uses TRBV12-3 or TRBV12-4 and TRBJ2-7, with 7 bases lining up with TRBD2. The CDR3 contains 14 residues. Trimming cost V 6 bases and J 4 bases; bases outside gene matches: 9.